This TCR beta chain was sequenced during a study of blood T cell repertoires in COVID-19. CDR1 and CDR2 from the germline V gene are SGHTA and FQGNSA. V gave up 4 bases and J gave up 13 bases; unmatched junction bases: 10. This CDR3 contains 13 residues. Clones were read by immunoSEQ multiplex PCR, and TCRdb kept only the in-frame ones, dropping some. The sample includes some 200,000 clones, around 91% of them seen just once. The study counted Cohort 3 donors as recovered given two negative PCRs, clearance, or symptom resolution. The V call is TRBV7-2, the J call TRBJ2-1; 7 bases agree with TRBD2. The sample taken for sequencing was PBMCs or T cells enriched from blood (not recorded which). The clonotype comes from a woman aged 18-29 years who had recovered from COVID-19. CDR3 nucleotides: TGTGCCAGCAGCTCCGGGACTACGGTTCACCAGTTCTTC. This translates into CASSSGTTVHQFF.